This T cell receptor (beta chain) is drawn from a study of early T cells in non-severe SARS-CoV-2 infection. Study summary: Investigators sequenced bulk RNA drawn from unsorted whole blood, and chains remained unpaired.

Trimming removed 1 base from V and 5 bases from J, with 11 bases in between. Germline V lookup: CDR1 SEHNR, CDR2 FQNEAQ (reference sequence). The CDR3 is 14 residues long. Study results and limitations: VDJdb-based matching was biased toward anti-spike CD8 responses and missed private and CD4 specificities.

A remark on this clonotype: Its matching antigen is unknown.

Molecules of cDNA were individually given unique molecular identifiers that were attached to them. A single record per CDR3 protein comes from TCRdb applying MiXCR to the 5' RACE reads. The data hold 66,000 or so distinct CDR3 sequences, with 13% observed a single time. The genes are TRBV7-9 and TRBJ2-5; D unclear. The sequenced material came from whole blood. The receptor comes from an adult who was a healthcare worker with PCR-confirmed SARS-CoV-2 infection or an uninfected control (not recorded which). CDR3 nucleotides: TGTGCCAGCAGCTTAGGACTCGCGGCGGAGACCCAGTACTTC. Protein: CASSLGLAAETQYF.